This T cell receptor (beta chain) originates from a study of T cell responses to AZD1222 COVID-19 vaccine. Study-level results: Among those given AZD1222, only six or seven were seropositive at baseline. Spike was spanned by vaccine-associated CD4 TCRs, which were dominant at 160-218 and 743-854. Donors were mostly white British, more females; clonal diversity possibly underestimated. Repertoires in all cases were sampled only once the peak T cell response had passed.

Germline CDR1 SGHTA, CDR2 FQGNSA. The CDR3 runs 15 residues. With V trimmed by 5 bases and J by 5 bases, 6 bases remained unmatched. Profiling relied on immunoSEQ multiplex PCR, and the TCRdb table lists in-frame clones only, not all of them. Here the sample spans 90,000 to 120,000 clones, about 93% being singletons. About this clone: The antigen remains undetermined.

The sequencing here drew on peripheral blood, taken on day 0 of AZD1222 vaccination. The chain has TRBV7-2 and TRBJ1-4; 9 bases are shared with TRBD1. This sequence was found in an adult in good health. This CDR3 is CASSLTGQGNEKLFF. The CDR3 DNA sequence: TGTGCCAGCAGCCTAACGGGACAGGGAAATGAAAAACTGTTTTTT.